These 4 T cell receptor beta chains share one sample of origin, sequenced in a study of human T cells and chemical hapten exposure. One entry per CDR3 protein, called by TCRdb with MiXCR from the RACE reads. The table includes over 100,000 distinct CDR3 sequences, roughly 12% detected once. Time point reported: patch test 3, about 24 weeks after DPC sensitization. Treatment: therapeutic diphenylcyclopropenone sensitization with weekly scalp DPC. This specimen was whole blood, taken in connection with sensitization to the hapten diphenylcyclopropenone (DPC). These receptors all come from a woman between 45 and 60 years old with alopecia areata. Some clones in this sample may be carry-over from other donors' samples.

This clonotype was recorded a few times. V and J are TRBV20-1 and TRBJ2-3; 10 bases agree with TRBD2. V dropped 6 bases and J dropped 5; count of bases not matched to a gene: 17. Germline-derived CDR1 and CDR2 are DFQATT and SNEGSKA (reference sequence). The CDR3 extends over 17 amino acids. The CDR3 bases are TGCAGTGCCGGGGAGAGCCAGCGGGGGGGCCCCAGAGATACGCAGTATTTT. It encodes CSAGESQRGGPRDTQYF.

This clonotype was detected a few times. This sequence joins TRBV12-3 or TRBV12-4 and TRBJ1-1, with a possible D match to TRBD1 (5 bases). Between the trimmed V and J ends, which lost 4 bases and 3 bases, there was a span of 15 bases. CDR3 size: 15 residues. CDR3 DNA sequence: TGTGCCAGCAGTTGGGGGGTGGGGGGAGACACTGAAGCTTTCTTT. Its translation is CASSWGVGGDTEAFF.

This clonotype was seen just once. A read error may explain this, as a much larger clone is one base away. This chain connects TRBV7-2 to TRBJ2-3, with D possibly TRBD2 on 5 matching bases. V lost 5 bases and J 1 base, leaving 13 bases between the germline ends. This CDR3 is 15 amino acids long. Germline CDR1 is SGHTA and CDR2 is FQGNSA. The DNA of the CDR3 is TGTGCCAGCAGCACTCGGACTTCCGGCACAGATACGCAGTATTTT. It specifies CASSTRTSGTDTQYF.

In its sample, this clonotype was seen a few times. The V gene is TRBV4-1, the J gene TRBJ2-5; a possible D gene is TRBD2 (6 bases). V was clipped by 2 bases and J by 2 bases, with 9 bases between them. This CDR3 contains 14 residues. The germline V gene has CDR1 MGHRA and CDR2 YSYEKL. CDR3 protein: CASSQPGLQETQYF. The CDR3 nucleotides read TGCGCCAGCAGCCAACCGGGACTTCAAGAGACCCAGTACTTC.